This record covers a single TCR beta chain. Its antigen remains unidentified. Exclusion applied to anyone with multiple prior malignancies. This sample was included in a study of T cells in lung cancer brain metastases. Study context: Among the roughly 20 patients, seventeen reported tobacco use, median around 37 pack-years.

Findings and limits, study-wide: Effects of preoperative corticosteroids on T cell infiltration in brain metastases could not be controlled. Unique productive clones were significantly fewer in brain metastases: median roughly 1,400 versus 4,700.

This CDR3 has 14 residues. Germline V gene lookup returns CDR1 LNHDA and CDR2 SQIVND (reference sequence). J lost 4 bases, V lost 6 bases, and 8 bases had no gene match. Sequencing was performed with immunoSEQ multiplex PCR; in TCRdb, only in-frame clones are kept and a portion is missing. The repertoire includes fewer than 7,000 clones, approximately 86% of them detected once, and 4% to 5% sits in the top ten. Sample: tumor tissue from the primary lung tumor. The TCR was taken from a man aged 70-80 years with non-small cell lung cancer. The chain links TRBV19 to TRBJ1-2; 7 bases line up with TRBD1. The CDR3 protein is CASRGQTIGYGYTF. CDR3 bases: TGTGCCAGTAGGGGACAGACGATTGGCTATGGCTACACCTTC.